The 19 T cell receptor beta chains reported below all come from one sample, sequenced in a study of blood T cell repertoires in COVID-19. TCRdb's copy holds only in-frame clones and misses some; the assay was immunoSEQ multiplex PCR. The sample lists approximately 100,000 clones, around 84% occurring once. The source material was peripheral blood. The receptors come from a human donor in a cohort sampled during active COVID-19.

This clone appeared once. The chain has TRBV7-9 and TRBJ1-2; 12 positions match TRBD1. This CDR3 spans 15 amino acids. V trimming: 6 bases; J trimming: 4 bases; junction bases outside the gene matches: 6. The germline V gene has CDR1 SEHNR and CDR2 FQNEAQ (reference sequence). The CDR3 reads CASSPGGQGAYGYTF. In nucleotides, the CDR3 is TGTGCCAGCAGTCCCGGGGGACAGGGGGCCTATGGCTACACCTTC.

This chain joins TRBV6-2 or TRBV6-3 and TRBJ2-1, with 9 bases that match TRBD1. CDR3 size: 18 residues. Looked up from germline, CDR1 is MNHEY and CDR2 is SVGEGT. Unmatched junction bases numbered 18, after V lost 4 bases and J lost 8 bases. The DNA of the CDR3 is TGTGCCAGCAGTTTAAGTTGGTTGGACAGGGGAGGTAGGGATGAGCAGTTCTTC. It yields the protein CASSLSWLDRGGRDEQFF.

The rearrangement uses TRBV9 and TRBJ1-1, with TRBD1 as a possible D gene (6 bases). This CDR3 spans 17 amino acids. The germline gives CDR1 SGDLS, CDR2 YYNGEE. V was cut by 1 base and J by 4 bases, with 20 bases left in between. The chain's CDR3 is CASSVSPQGPSLTEAFF. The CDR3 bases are TGTGCCAGCAGCGTATCCCCCCAGGGGCCGTCGCTCACTGAAGCTTTCTTT. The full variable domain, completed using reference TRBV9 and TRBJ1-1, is DSGVTQTPKHLITATGQRVTLRCSPRSGDLSVYWYQQSLDQGLQFLIQYYNGEERAKGNILERFSAQQFPDLHSELNLSSLELGDSALYFCASSVSPQGPSLTEAFFGQGTRLTVV.

The CDR3 DNA reads TGTGCCAGCAGATCAGGACAGGGATCCCTTGGCTACACCTTC. This sequence encodes CASRSGQGSLGYTF. This chain connects TRBV28 to TRBJ1-2; 8 bases match TRBD1. The germline gives CDR1 MDHEN, CDR2 SYDVKM. The CDR3 runs to 14 residues. V dropped 6 bases and J dropped 7; count of bases not matched to a gene: 10.

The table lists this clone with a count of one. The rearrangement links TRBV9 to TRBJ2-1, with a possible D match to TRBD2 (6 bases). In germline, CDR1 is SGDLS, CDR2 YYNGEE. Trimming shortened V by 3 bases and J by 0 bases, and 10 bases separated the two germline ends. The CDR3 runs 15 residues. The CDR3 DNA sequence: TGTGCCAGCAGCGGTTTAGCGGCCTCCTACAATGAGCAGTTCTTC. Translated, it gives CASSGLAASYNEQFF.

The chain's CDR3 is CASSQESGQGLGEQFF. For the CDR3, the DNA is TGCGCCAGCAGCCAAGAGTCGGGACAGGGGCTCGGTGAGCAGTTCTTC. The chain joins TRBV4-3 to TRBJ2-1; the match to TRBD1 covers 10 bases. The CDR3 runs to 16 residues. The trim removed 0 bases at V and 9 bases at J, leaving 8 bases unmatched. Per the germline V gene, CDR1 is LGHNA and CDR2 is YSLEER.

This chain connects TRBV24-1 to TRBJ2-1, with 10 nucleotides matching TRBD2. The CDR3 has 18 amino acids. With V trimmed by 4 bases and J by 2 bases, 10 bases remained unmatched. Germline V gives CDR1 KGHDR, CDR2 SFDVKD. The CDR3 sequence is CATSENGASGSTYNEQFF. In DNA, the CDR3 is TGTGCCACCAGTGAGAATGGGGCTAGCGGGAGCACCTACAATGAGCAGTTCTTC.

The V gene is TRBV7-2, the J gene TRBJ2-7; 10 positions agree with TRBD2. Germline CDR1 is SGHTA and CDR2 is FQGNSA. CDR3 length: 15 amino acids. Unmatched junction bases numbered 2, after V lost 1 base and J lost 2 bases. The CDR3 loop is CASSLGSGGAYEQYF. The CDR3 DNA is TGTGCCAGCAGCTTAGGAAGCGGGGGGGCCTACGAGCAGTACTTC. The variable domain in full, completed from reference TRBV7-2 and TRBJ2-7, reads GAGVSQSPSNKVTEKGKDVELRCDPISGHTALYWYRQSLGQGLEFLIYFQGNSAPDKSGLPSDRFSAERTGGSVSTLTIQRTQQEDSAVYLCASSLGSGGAYEQYFGPGTRLTVT.

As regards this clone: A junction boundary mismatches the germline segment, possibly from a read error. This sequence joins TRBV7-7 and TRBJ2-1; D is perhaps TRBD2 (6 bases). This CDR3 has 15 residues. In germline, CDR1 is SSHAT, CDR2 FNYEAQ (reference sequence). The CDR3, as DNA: TGTGCTAGCAGCGCAGACGGGGGATCCAACAATGAGCAGTTCTTC. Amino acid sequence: CASSADGGSNNEQFF.

The CDR3, as DNA: TGCGCCAGCAGGCAAAAGGAGGGACAGTTCAATCAGCCCCAGCATTTT. Translated: CASRQKEGQFNQPQHF. The chain combines TRBV4-3 with TRBJ1-5; 7 bases align to TRBD1. Trimming cost V 6 bases and J 3 bases; bases outside gene matches: 11. This CDR3 has 16 amino acids. In germline, CDR1 is LGHNA, CDR2 YSLEER.

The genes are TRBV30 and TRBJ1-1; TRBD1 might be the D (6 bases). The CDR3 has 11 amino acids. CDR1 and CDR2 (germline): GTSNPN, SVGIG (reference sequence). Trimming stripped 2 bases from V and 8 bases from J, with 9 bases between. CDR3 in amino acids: CAWSPGTEAFF. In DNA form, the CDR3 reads TGTGCCTGGAGTCCCGGGACAGAAGCTTTCTTT.

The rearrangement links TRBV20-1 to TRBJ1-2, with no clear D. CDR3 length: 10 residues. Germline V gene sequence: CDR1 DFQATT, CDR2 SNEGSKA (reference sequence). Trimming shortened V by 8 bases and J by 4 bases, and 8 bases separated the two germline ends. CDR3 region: CSTVAYGYTF. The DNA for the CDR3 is TGCAGTACAGTTGCCTATGGCTACACCTTC.

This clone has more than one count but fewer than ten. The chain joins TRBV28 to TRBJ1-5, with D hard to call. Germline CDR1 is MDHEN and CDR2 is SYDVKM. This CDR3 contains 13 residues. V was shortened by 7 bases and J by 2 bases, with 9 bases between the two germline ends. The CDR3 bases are TGTGCCAGCACCCCGTATGGCAATCAGCCCCAGCATTTT. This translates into CASTPYGNQPQHF.

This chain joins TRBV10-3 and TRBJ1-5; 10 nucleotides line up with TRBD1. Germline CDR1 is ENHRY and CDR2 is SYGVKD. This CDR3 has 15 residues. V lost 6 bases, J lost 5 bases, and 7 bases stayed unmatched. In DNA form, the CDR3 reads TGTGCCATCAGCTCCGGGACAGGGGAGGATCAGCCCCAGCATTTT. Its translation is CAISSGTGEDQPQHF.

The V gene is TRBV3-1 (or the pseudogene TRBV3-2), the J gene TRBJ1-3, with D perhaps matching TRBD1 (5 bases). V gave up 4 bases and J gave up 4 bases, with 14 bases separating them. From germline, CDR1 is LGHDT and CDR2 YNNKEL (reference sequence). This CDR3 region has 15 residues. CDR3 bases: TGTGCCAGCAGCCTTGGGGGGAGGGGCGGAAACACCATATATTTT. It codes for CASSLGGRGGNTIYF.

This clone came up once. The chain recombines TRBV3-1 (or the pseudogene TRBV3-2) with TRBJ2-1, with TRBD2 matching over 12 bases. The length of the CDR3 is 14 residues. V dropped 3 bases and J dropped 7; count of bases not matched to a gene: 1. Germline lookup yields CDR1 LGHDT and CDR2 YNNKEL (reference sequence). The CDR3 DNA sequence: TGTGCCAGCAGCCAGACTAGCGGGAGAAATGAGCAGTTCTTC. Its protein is CASSQTSGRNEQFF.

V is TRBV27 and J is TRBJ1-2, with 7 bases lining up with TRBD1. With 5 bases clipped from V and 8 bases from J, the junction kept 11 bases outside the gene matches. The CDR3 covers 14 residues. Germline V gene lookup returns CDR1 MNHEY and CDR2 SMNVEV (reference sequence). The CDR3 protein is CASSQATGPKGYTF. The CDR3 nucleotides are TGTGCCAGCAGTCAAGCGACAGGGCCCAAGGGCTACACCTTC.

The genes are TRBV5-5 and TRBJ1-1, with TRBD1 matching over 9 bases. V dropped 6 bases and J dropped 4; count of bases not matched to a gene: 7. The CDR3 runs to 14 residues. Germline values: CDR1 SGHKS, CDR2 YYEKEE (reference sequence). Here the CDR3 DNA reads TGTGCCAGCACCCCTCGGACAGGGGTCACTGAAGCTTTCTTT. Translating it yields CASTPRTGVTEAFF.

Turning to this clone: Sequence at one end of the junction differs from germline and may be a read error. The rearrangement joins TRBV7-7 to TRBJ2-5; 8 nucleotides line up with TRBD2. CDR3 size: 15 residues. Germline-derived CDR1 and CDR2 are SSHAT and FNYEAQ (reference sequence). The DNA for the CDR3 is TGTGCTAGCAGCTTTACCGGGACTAGGGAGGAGACCCAGTACTTC. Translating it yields CASSFTGTREETQYF.